The clone carrying this TCR beta chain appeared a single time. What it recognizes is unknown. This CDR3 has 13 amino acids. CDR1 LNHNV and CDR2 YYDKDF come from the germline V gene (reference sequence). Trimming took off 3 bases at V and 4 bases at J, with 6 bases between the two ends. PCR employed 60 Vbeta and 13 Jbeta primers. Using immunoSEQ multiplex PCR, the repertoire was profiled, and TCRdb retains in-frame clones only, with some absent. This table holds some 170,000 clones, over 60% found once. These data originate in a study of cytomegalovirus exposure and HLA in healthy donors. Notes on the study in general: Later on, an analysis found that several of the most significant clusters appeared to be linked to common viral pathogens, which included parvovirus B19.

Sequencing input: PBMCs. The TCR comes from a woman in her thirties in good health and CMV-seronegative. This rearrangement joins TRBV15 to TRBJ1-4; D not resolved. Here the CDR3 DNA reads TGTGCCACCAGCAGCGCGAGTAATGAAAAACTGTTTTTT. Translated: CATSSASNEKLFF.